Below are 5 T cell receptor beta chains sequenced from a single sample in a study of OX40 agonist ivuxolimab in advanced cancers. The assay was immunoSEQ multiplex PCR, and TCRdb's table has in-frame clones only and misses some. The profile shows about 60,000 clones, around 89% of them singletons. Material: CD4+ or CD8+ T cells sorted from blood, obtained in a trial of the OX40 agonist ivuxolimab. Receptors originate from an adult with an advanced solid tumor such as melanoma, head and neck, liver or kidney cancer.

This chain joins TRBV6-6 and TRBJ2-2; D may be TRBD1 (6 bases). Germline lookup yields CDR1 MNHNY and CDR2 SVGAGI (reference sequence). The CDR3 is 15 amino acids. V lost 10 bases to trimming and J lost 0 bases, with 15 bases between them. The CDR3 loop is CATTLGGANTGELFF. The CDR3 coding sequence is TGTGCCACCACGTTAGGGGGAGCGAACACCGGGGAGCTGTTTTTT.

V and J are TRBV28 and TRBJ1-2; D uncertain. This CDR3 has 15 residues. V lost 1 base and J 4 bases, leaving 13 bases between the germline ends. The germline V gene encodes CDR1 MDHEN and CDR2 SYDVKM. CDR3 sequence (DNA): TGTGCCAGCAGTTTATCCCAGAAGGATGGCTATGGCTACACCTTC. It is translated as CASSLSQKDGYGYTF.

J is TRBJ1-5 and V is TRBV27; no definite D call. This CDR3 has 13 amino acids. CDR1 MNHEY and CDR2 SMNVEV come from the germline V gene (reference sequence). Trimming cost V 4 bases and J 4 bases, with 8 bases left between them. The CDR3 DNA sequence: TGTGCCAGCAGTTCTACGTGGAATCAGCCCCAGCATTTT. Translated, it gives CASSSTWNQPQHF.

The chain combines TRBV7-6 with TRBJ2-1; D is ambiguous. CDR1 and CDR2 (germline): SGHVS, FNYEAQ. The germline V and J ends were trimmed by 5 bases and 8 bases, with 13 bases remaining between them. CDR3 length: 13 amino acids. CDR3 sequence (DNA): TGTGCCAGCAGCCAACAAAAGATGGATGAGCAGTTCTTC. Amino acid sequence: CASSQQKMDEQFF.

This chain connects TRBV20-1 to TRBJ2-1; D is ambiguous. From germline, CDR1 is DFQATT and CDR2 SNEGSKA (reference sequence). CDR3 length equals 11 residues. V lost 4 bases, J lost 10 bases, and 11 bases lay in between. In DNA form, the CDR3 reads TGCAGTGCTAAGCCCCCGGCGGAGCAGTTCTTC. Translated: CSAKPPAEQFF.